Included here is one T cell receptor (beta chain) sequence, with context. Its recognized antigen is unknown. Per-base qualities were not stored, and no clone one base away is much larger. Collaborating institutions collected whole blood in K2EDTA tubes following their own protocols. For TCRbeta analysis, collaborator samples were shipped as frozen whole blood, as isolated PBMCs, or as DNA extracted from either sample type. Per the germline V gene, SGHVS is the CDR1 and FQNEAQ is the CDR2. Compared with germline, V lacks 5 bases and J lacks 3 bases; bases without a gene match: 4. Including the terminal cysteine and phenylalanine, the CDR3 comprises 15 residues. The sequence is cut down to CDR3 DNA, 45 bases in frame from base 1. This sample was included in a study of blood T cell repertoires in COVID-19 (dated by TCRdb to about 2020). With regard to the full study: The collaborator samples originated in the United States, Italy and Spain and spanned the acute and convalescent phases of COVID-19. The material from the prospective study consisted of cDNA or gDNA derived from T cells, B-cell-depleted T cells, or PBMCs. Subjects who had been exposed to COVID-19, were actively infected with it, or had recovered from it provided the deeply sampled blood TCRbeta repertoires that made up the dataset. The repertoires were released in a freely available public database intended as a resource for research on the immune response to SARS-CoV-2. The samples were drawn from the first 160 participants of the ongoing ImmuneRACE study and from some 1,300 subjects provided by 6 global collaborators. The sample metadata nearly always contained a de-identified subject ID, COVID-19 status, age in years and sex. Where HLA class I and class II types were available, the types were taken from metadata supplied by the sample provider, not from assay-based typing. What the research found in general, with its limitations: How much clinical and demographic metadata was included differed by source and by participant, and the metadata was provided uncurated.

TCRbeta CDR3 regions were amplified from genomic DNA using the immunoSEQ Assay, a bias-controlled multiplex PCR. The original pipeline was this. The number of nucleated cells in each sample was estimated by amplification of reference gene primers within the assay. To quantify the absolute abundance of each unique TCRbeta CDR3 rearrangement, sequence reads were collapsed and filtered. For each sample, productive Simpson clonality was calculated by taking the square root of Simpson's diversity index across productive rearrangements. TCRdb took this table from immuneACCESS and kept in-frame rearrangements with V and J called. Such tables lack part of the clones; where checked against another copy, unresolved V genes explain under half of the gap, and the rest is unexplained. That table gives V, J and clone size, and the DNA gave D and trimming. For this sample the table gives around 150,000 clones, of which approximately 88% were detected only once. The ten largest make up roughly 2.2% of the sample.

The chain is encoded by TRBV7-8 joined to TRBJ1-6, with TRBD1 identical over 7 junction bases. This sequence was found in a man between 65 and 79 years old with acute or convalescent COVID-19. Source material: peripheral blood. Read as DNA, the sequence is TGTGCCAGCAGCGAGGGGGCGGTCTATAATTCACCCCTCCACTTT. This is translated as CASSEGAVYNSPLHF. The entire variable domain, with the stretches around the CDR3 drawn from the reference TRBV7-8 and TRBJ1-6 proteins, is GAGVSQSPRYKVAKRGQDVALRCDPISGHVSLFWYQQALGQGPEFLTYFQNEAQLDKSGLPSDRFFAERPEGSVSTLKIQRTQQEDSAVYLCASSEGAVYNSPLHFGNGTRLTVT.